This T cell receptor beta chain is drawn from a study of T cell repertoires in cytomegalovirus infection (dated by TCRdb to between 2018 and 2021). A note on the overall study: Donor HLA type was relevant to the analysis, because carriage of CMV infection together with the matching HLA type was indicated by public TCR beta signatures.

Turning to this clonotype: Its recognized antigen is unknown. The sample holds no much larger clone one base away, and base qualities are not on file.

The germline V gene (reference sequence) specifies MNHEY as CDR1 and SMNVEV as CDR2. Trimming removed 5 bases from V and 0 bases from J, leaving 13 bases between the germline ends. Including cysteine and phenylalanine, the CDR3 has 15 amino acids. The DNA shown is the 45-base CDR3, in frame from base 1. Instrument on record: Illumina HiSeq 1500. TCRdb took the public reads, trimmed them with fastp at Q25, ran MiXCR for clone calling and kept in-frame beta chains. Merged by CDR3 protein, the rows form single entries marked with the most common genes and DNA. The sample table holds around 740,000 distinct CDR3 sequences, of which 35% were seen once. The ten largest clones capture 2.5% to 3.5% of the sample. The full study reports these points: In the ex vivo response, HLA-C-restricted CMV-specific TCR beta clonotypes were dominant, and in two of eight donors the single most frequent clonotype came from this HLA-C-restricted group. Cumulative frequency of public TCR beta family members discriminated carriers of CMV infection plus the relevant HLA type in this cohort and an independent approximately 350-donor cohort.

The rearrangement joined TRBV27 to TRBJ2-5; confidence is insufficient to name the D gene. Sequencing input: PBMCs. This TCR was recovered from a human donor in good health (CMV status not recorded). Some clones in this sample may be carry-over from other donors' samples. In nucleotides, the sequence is TGTGCCAGCAGTAAAACCCCTGGGAACCAAGAGACCCAGTACTTC. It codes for CASSKTPGNQETQYF.